This TCR beta chain was observed in a study of identical twins. Study-wide findings and caveats: Shared out-of-frame alpha sequences (those common to twins) showed excess low generation probability. With beta out-of-frame sequences, excess sharing by twins was weaker. Clonotypes of the beta chain that were abundant in cord blood carried fewer insertions (memory repertoires showed none).

This clonotype was found many times. Its specificity is unknown. TCRdb ran MiXCR on the 5' RACE reads and lists one entry per CDR3 protein. The table lists around 680,000 distinct CDR3 sequences, approximately 9% of them singletons. The ends were cut back, 2 bases at V and 6 bases at J, with 8 bases in the middle. Germline V lookup: CDR1 LGHDT, CDR2 YNNKEL (reference sequence). This CDR3 has 12 residues. The sample also formed part of further work on yellow fever vaccine responses in identical twins. That paper adds: Reports say the vaccine T cell response in twins looked partly convergent and partly personalized.

The chain recombines TRBV3-1 with TRBJ2-7; possibly TRBD1 for D (5 bases). The source is a woman younger than 35 in good health. Sequenced material: PBMCs. The CDR3 nucleotides are TGTGCCAGCAGCCAACAGGGAAGCGAGCAGTACTTC. This gives the protein CASSQQGSEQYF.